Described below is a single T cell receptor (beta chain) sequence and its context. Its antigen is not known. From the 5' RACE reads, TCRdb called clonotypes with MiXCR, one entry per CDR3 protein. The sample holds roughly 300,000 distinct CDR3 sequences; around 7% are singletons and the top ten take about a sixth. This record comes from a study of T cells after yellow fever vaccination. The study's findings and limits: There was a small share of clonotypes that showed up in both the CD4 and CD8 compartments.

V lost 0 bases, J lost 2 bases, and 11 bases stayed unmatched. Germline CDR1 is SQVTM and CDR2 is ANQGSEA. The CDR3 length is 20 residues. The chain joins TRBV29-1 to TRBJ2-1; 15 nucleotides match TRBD2. The receptor comes from a man younger than 30 who received the YFV17D yellow fever vaccine. The specimen comprised PBMCs, sampled approximately 40 days after the first yellow fever vaccination. The CDR3 sequence is CSVEDLRGTSGGIPYNEQFF. In DNA form, the CDR3 reads TGCAGCGTTGAAGATCTTCGAGGGACTAGCGGGGGGATACCCTACAATGAGCAGTTCTTC.